This T cell receptor beta chain was found in a study of cytomegalovirus exposure and HLA in healthy donors. Overall study results and limits: The classifier reportedly diagnosed cytomegalovirus status with high sensitivity and specificity.

Germline assignment: CDR1 MNHNS and CDR2 SASEGT. The CDR3 has 15 residues. V lost 8 bases, J lost 4 bases, and 12 bases stayed unmatched. Primers included in the PCR were 60 Vbeta and 13 Jbeta primers. The method was immunoSEQ multiplex PCR; TCRdb's version includes in-frame clones alone and lacks a portion of them. The table counts 200,000 to 250,000 clones; about 1% lies in the top ten. In regard to this clone: Its target is not known.

The specimen sequenced was PBMCs. This sequence was found in a girl aged 2 to 10 in good health and CMV-seropositive. The chain combines TRBV6-1 with TRBJ2-7, with 9 bases aligning to TRBD2. CDR3 bases: TGTGCCAGCTCCACCAGACTAGCGGACTTATACGAGCAGTACTTC. As protein: CASSTRLADLYEQYF.